These T cell receptor beta chains were read from a single sample in a study of OX40 agonist ivuxolimab in advanced cancers. Sequencing was performed with immunoSEQ multiplex PCR; in TCRdb, only in-frame clones are kept and a portion is missing. The sample lists around 54,000 clones, 85% to 95% occurring once. Sequences were derived from CD4+ or CD8+ T cells sorted from blood, sampled in a trial of the OX40 agonist ivuxolimab. Source of these receptors: an adult with an advanced solid tumor such as melanoma, head and neck, liver or kidney cancer. Both conserved end residues are part of each CDR3.

j_call: TRBJ2-5
v_call: TRBV29-1
cdr3_aa: CSVEGSRGQETQYF

j_call: TRBJ2-3
v_call: TRBV6-1
cdr3_aa: CASSEAGSGATQYF

j_call: TRBJ2-1
v_call: TRBV29-1
cdr3_aa: CSGGLAGPYNEQFF

j_call: TRBJ1-2
v_call: TRBV5-4
cdr3_aa: CAGVDGYYGYTF

j_call: TRBJ2-3
v_call: TRBV28
cdr3_aa: CASSPIPRTGATDTQYF

j_call: TRBJ1-1
v_call: TRBV28
cdr3_aa: CASSPEYSTVGFRAEAFF

j_call: TRBJ1-1
v_call: TRBV6-5
cdr3_aa: CASNQGGLDTEAFF

j_call: TRBJ2-1
v_call: TRBV27
cdr3_aa: CASSLGPGWAEQFF

j_call: TRBJ1-1
v_call: TRBV9
cdr3_aa: CASSVGRGDTEAFF

j_call: TRBJ1-4
v_call: TRBV10-2
cdr3_aa: CASSARDTFGGEKLFF

j_call: TRBJ2-7
v_call: TRBV29-1
cdr3_aa: CSVEVGRGGYEQYF

j_call: TRBJ1-2
v_call: TRBV12-2
cdr3_aa: CASRLVGNREIGGYTF

j_call: TRBJ1-5
v_call: TRBV5-5
cdr3_aa: CASSLGIGDSNQPQHF

j_call: TRBJ2-6
v_call: TRBV27
cdr3_aa: CASSFLPGQGTSGANVLTF

j_call: TRBJ2-1
v_call: TRBV6-5
cdr3_aa: CASSYGALDEQFF

j_call: TRBJ2-1
v_call: TRBV7-3
cdr3_aa: CASSLIGELYNEQFF

j_call: TRBJ2-1
v_call: TRBV11-3
cdr3_aa: CASSSRHYGYNEQFF

j_call: TRBJ2-1
v_call: TRBV5-4
cdr3_aa: CASSLGLGSSYNEQFF

j_call: TRBJ2-7
v_call: TRBV28
cdr3_aa: CASRPGQLIYEQYF

j_call: TRBJ2-7
v_call: TRBV7-2
cdr3_aa: CASSSTDNAYEQYF

j_call: TRBJ1-5
v_call: TRBV28
cdr3_aa: CASSVGPSNQPQHF

j_call: TRBJ1-2
v_call: TRBV27
cdr3_aa: CASSFRGGDYGYTF

j_call: TRBJ2-7
v_call: TRBV6-6
cdr3_aa: CASRPTSAGEQYF

j_call: TRBJ2-5
v_call: TRBV9
cdr3_aa: CASSVASSGGETQYF

j_call: TRBJ1-1
v_call: TRBV6-6
cdr3_aa: CASSSNTEAFF

j_call: TRBJ1-1
v_call: TRBV27
cdr3_aa: CASSDPRGLNTEAFF

j_call: TRBJ2-5
v_call: TRBV29-1
cdr3_aa: CSVDLGEETQYF

j_call: TRBJ2-2
v_call: TRBV9
cdr3_aa: CASSHTVSGQNTGELFF

j_call: TRBJ2-7
v_call: TRBV5-5
cdr3_aa: CASSQDRGDGYEQYF

j_call: TRBJ2-3
v_call: TRBV5-6
cdr3_aa: CASSTPGQGLTTDTQYF

j_call: TRBJ2-5
v_call: TRBV9
cdr3_aa: CASSGDGRRTQYF

j_call: TRBJ2-7
v_call: TRBV4-1
cdr3_aa: CASSQSGSSYEQYF

j_call: TRBJ1-3
v_call: TRBV6-5
cdr3_aa: CASSYWGAQGNTIYF

j_call: TRBJ1-1
v_call: TRBV15
cdr3_aa: CATSRWDREMNTEAFF

j_call: TRBJ1-2
v_call: TRBV27
cdr3_aa: CASMGGESNYGYTF

j_call: TRBJ2-7
v_call: TRBV5-6
cdr3_aa: CASSPGTGGFYEQYF

j_call: TRBJ2-1
v_call: TRBV9
cdr3_aa: CASSVGGAGGAIDEQFF

j_call: TRBJ2-2
v_call: TRBV5-1
cdr3_aa: CASSPGLSGELFF

j_call: TRBJ1-4
v_call: TRBV9
cdr3_aa: CASSGQSEKLFF

j_call: TRBJ1-1
v_call: TRBV5-6
cdr3_aa: CARSWVREIYTEAFF

j_call: TRBJ1-1
v_call: TRBV15
cdr3_aa: CATSRVPGTGSEAFF

j_call: TRBJ1-1
v_call: TRBV4-1
cdr3_aa: CASSPRTGQTYKGTEAFF

j_call: TRBJ2-7
v_call: TRBV4-1
cdr3_aa: CASSQVTGGTYEQYF

j_call: TRBJ1-2
v_call: TRBV7-9
cdr3_aa: CASSPRVEDGYTF

j_call: TRBJ2-1
v_call: TRBV7-9
cdr3_aa: CASSPRQGNSYNEQFF

j_call: TRBJ1-5
v_call: TRBV5-4
cdr3_aa: CASSPGPQSNQPQHF

j_call: TRBJ2-1
v_call: TRBV28
cdr3_aa: CASTNFGTFNEQFF

j_call: TRBJ1-2
v_call: TRBV4-1
cdr3_aa: CASSQEIYEGDHNYGYTF

j_call: TRBJ2-5
v_call: TRBV5-1
cdr3_aa: CASSLAPGGGTQYF

j_call: TRBJ2-1
v_call: TRBV4-2
cdr3_aa: CASSPFSGGANEQFF

j_call: TRBJ1-5
v_call: TRBV27
cdr3_aa: CASSLMAGETQPQHF

j_call: TRBJ2-7
v_call: TRBV7-8
cdr3_aa: CASLISDWTGAHEQYF

j_call: TRBJ2-5
v_call: TRBV27
cdr3_aa: CASSLSLAGLGLGETQYF